Below are 17 T cell receptor beta chains sequenced from a single sample in a study of shared clonotypes between healthy human individuals. Sequencing was performed with immunoSEQ multiplex PCR; in TCRdb, only in-frame clones are kept and a portion is missing. The sample records 2 million to 2.5 million clones, about nine tenths being singletons. What was sequenced was naive CD4+ T cells from PBMCs. Documented subset: CD45RA+ positively selected. These receptors were taken from a man between 18 and 35 years old in good health. Some clones in this sample may be carry-over from other donors' samples.

The rearrangement links TRBV28 to TRBJ2-1, with TRBD1 matching 10 bases. This CDR3 is built from 16 residues. The V gene end was trimmed by 5 bases and the J gene end by 7 bases; junction bases not matched to a gene: 11. Germline-derived CDR1 and CDR2 are MDHEN and SYDVKM. The chain's CDR3 is CASSPPDRGGRNEQFF. The CDR3, as DNA: TGTGCCAGCAGTCCTCCGGACAGGGGGGGAAGGAATGAGCAGTTCTTC. Variable domain in full (rest from reference TRBV28 and TRBJ2-1): DVKVTQSSRYLVKRTGEKVFLECVQDMDHENMFWYRQDPGLGLRLIYFSYDVKMKEKGDIPEGYSVSREKKERFSLILESASTNQTSMYLCASSPPDRGGRNEQFFGPGTRLTVL.

Here the CDR3 DNA reads TGTGCCAGTAATACCGGGACTAGTCGTAATGAGCAGTTCTTC. This codes for CASNTGTSRNEQFF. The chain recombines TRBV5-6 with TRBJ2-1, with 8 bases matching TRBD2. The germline CDR1 and CDR2 sequences are SGHDT and YYEEEE. The J segment lost 7 bases and the V segment lost 8 bases, leaving 11 bases of the junction unmatched. This CDR3 region has 14 residues.

This clone turned up a few times. In DNA, the CDR3 is TGTGCCAGCTCGCTAGAGGCGACAGGGAACACTGAAGCTTTCTTT. Translating gives CASSLEATGNTEAFF. The chain carries TRBV18 and TRBJ1-1; TRBD1 might be the D (6 bases). CDR1 is KGHSH, CDR2 LQKENI, per germline. The CDR3 length is 15 residues. Trimming pared 6 bases from V and 1 base from J, leaving 15 bases between.

Concerning this clone itself: Other DNA sequences in this specimen translate into the identical CDR3. The chain has TRBV5-1 and TRBJ2-2; TRBD2 matches at 9 bases. The CDR3 has 15 residues. The ends lost 2 bases at V and 3 bases at J; junction bases unmatched: 2. Per germline, CDR1 SGHRS and CDR2 YFSETQ. The CDR3 DNA reads as TGCGCCAGCAGCTTAGCGGGAGGACACACCGGGGAGCTGTTTTTT. Encoded protein: CASSLAGGHTGELFF.

CDR3: CASTWAGKNTEAFF. CDR3 nucleotide sequence: TGCGCCAGCACCTGGGCAGGTAAGAACACTGAAGCTTTCTTT. The chain uses TRBV5-1 and TRBJ1-1; no definite D call. With 6 bases removed from V and 1 base from J, the gap between germline ends came to 13 bases. CDR1 is SGHRS, CDR2 YFSETQ, per germline. This CDR3 region has 14 residues.

CDR3 residues: CASSFQGSHEQYF. In DNA, the CDR3 is TGCGCCAGCAGCTTCCAGGGGAGCCACGAGCAGTACTTC. This chain uses TRBV5-1 with TRBJ2-7; D is perhaps TRBD1 (6 bases). The germline V and J ends were trimmed by 2 bases and 5 bases, with 11 bases remaining between them. Germline V gene data show CDR1 as SGHRS and CDR2 as YFSETQ. The CDR3 totals 13 residues.

The rearrangement joins TRBV6-1 to TRBJ2-2; D remains ambiguous. CDR1 and CDR2 from the germline V gene are MNHNS and SASEGT. The CDR3 is 14 residues long. V was shortened by 5 bases and J by 2 bases, with 9 bases between the two germline ends. CDR3 bases: TGTGCCAGCAGTTTCCGTACCAACACCGGGGAGCTGTTTTTT. Translated: CASSFRTNTGELFF.

This chain connects TRBV7-2 to TRBJ2-3; D is possibly TRBD1 or TRBD2 (5 bases each). V dropped 9 bases and J dropped 3 bases, with 19 bases sitting between them. Germline V CDR1 and CDR2: SGHTA, FQGNSA. The CDR3 runs 15 residues. CDR3 in amino acids: CARTPNGGLTDTQYF. CDR3 nucleotide sequence: TGTGCCAGGACTCCCAATGGGGGATTAACAGATACGCAGTATTTT.

The V and J genes are TRBV5-1 and TRBJ2-3, with 10 bases that match TRBD2. Trimming cost V 3 bases and J 11 bases; bases outside gene matches: 6. The CDR3 totals 13 residues. The V gene's germline CDR1 is SGHRS and CDR2 YFSETQ. This chain's CDR3 is CASSWDSSGGQYF. DNA for the CDR3: TGCGCCAGCAGCTGGGACTCTAGCGGGGGGCAGTATTTT.

The chain uses TRBV29-1 and TRBJ1-1; perhaps TRBD1 as D (6 bases). This CDR3 is 12 amino acids long. CDR1 and CDR2 from the germline V gene are SQVTM and ANQGSEA. The ends were cut back, 1 base at V and 11 bases at J, with 14 bases in the middle. The CDR3 here is CSVEVRRGEAFF. CDR3 DNA sequence: TGCAGCGTTGAAGTACGCAGGGGCGAGGCTTTCTTT.

CDR3: CASSLWSGRDTQYF. The CDR3 bases are TGTGCCAGCAGTTTATGGTCAGGACGAGATACGCAGTATTTT. The chain links TRBV28 to TRBJ2-3; D is unresolved. The CDR3 is made up of 14 amino acids. Germline CDR1 is MDHEN and CDR2 is SYDVKM. Trimming took off 0 bases at V and 5 bases at J, with 9 bases between the two ends.

The CDR3 region is CASMSGGIYNEQFF. The DNA for the CDR3 is TGTGCCAGCATGAGCGGAGGGATATACAATGAGCAGTTCTTC. The V call is TRBV7-9, the J call TRBJ2-1; D is perhaps TRBD2 (6 bases). CDR3 size: 14 residues. CDR1 and CDR2 (germline): SEHNR, FQNEAQ (reference sequence). The V and J ends lost 7 bases and 4 bases respectively, with 14 bases between them.

This rearrangement joins TRBV10-2 to TRBJ2-3; 9 nucleotides line up with TRBD2. Germline V CDR1 and CDR2: WSHSY, SAAADI. This CDR3 region has 14 residues. Trimming at V came to 8 bases and at J to 2 bases, leaving 5 bases not matched to a gene. CDR3: CASLRTSATDTQYF. DNA for the CDR3: TGCGCCAGCCTGCGGACTAGCGCCACAGATACGCAGTATTTT.

The gene calls are TRBV2 and TRBJ2-1; possibly TRBD2 for D (6 bases). Trimming took off 1 base at V and 0 bases at J, with 7 bases between the two ends. This CDR3 has 15 amino acids. Germline CDR1 SNHLY, CDR2 FYNNEI. The CDR3 spells CASSEVGSSYNEQFF. The CDR3 DNA reads as TGTGCCAGCAGTGAAGTCGGGAGCTCCTACAATGAGCAGTTCTTC.

V usage is TRBV18 and J usage is TRBJ2-7; D remains ambiguous. Germline CDR1 and CDR2: KGHSH and LQKENI. Trimming left V 3 bases short and J 5 bases short, with 14 bases between. The CDR3 runs 14 residues. CDR3 protein: CASSPIIGYDEQYF. The CDR3 DNA reads as TGTGCCAGCTCACCGATTATTGGGTACGACGAGCAGTACTTC.

The chain links TRBV7-2 to TRBJ2-7; 13 bases are a match to TRBD2. The CDR3 consists of 17 residues. Losses at the gene ends were 4 bases for V and 1 base for J; bases not matched to a gene: 7. CDR1 SGHTA and CDR2 FQGNSA come from the germline V gene. CDR3 loop: CASSSSTSGRPSYEQYF. CDR3 in DNA: TGTGCCAGCAGCTCCTCGACTAGCGGGAGGCCTTCCTACGAGCAGTACTTC. Variable domain in full (rest from reference TRBV7-2 and TRBJ2-7): GAGVSQSPSNKVTEKGKDVELRCDPISGHTALYWYRQSLGQGLEFLIYFQGNSAPDKSGLPSDRFSAERTGGSVSTLTIQRTQQEDSAVYLCASSSSTSGRPSYEQYFGPGTRLTVT.

The CDR3, as DNA: TGTGCCAGCTCACCAACCGCAGGGGACAATGAGCAGTTCTTC. Its protein is CASSPTAGDNEQFF. The chain couples TRBV18 to TRBJ2-1; perhaps TRBD1 as D (6 bases). The CDR3 runs 14 residues. Germline V gene data show CDR1 as KGHSH and CDR2 as LQKENI. The ends were cut back, 2 bases at V and 5 bases at J, with 10 bases in the middle.